This is a list of T cell receptor beta chains from one sample in a study of shared clonotypes between healthy human individuals. Measured with immunoSEQ multiplex PCR; TCRdb has only the in-frame clones, and not every one. The sample carries some 2,000,000 clones, 90% to 95% recorded once. The sample consisted of naive CD4+ T cells sorted from blood. The source of these receptors is a young man in good health. Both conserved end residues are part of each CDR3. Fields, in order: CDR3 length, V gene, CDR3 protein.

13	TRBV6-4	CASSDEMGGTQYF
16	TRBV21-1	CASSTRDSHGLYEQYF
15	TRBV27	CASSLSWGIGEKLFF
10	TRBV28	CASTGETQYF
15	TRBV9	CASSVASWDNTEAFF
13	TRBV10-3	CAGRSSYNSPLHF
11	TRBV6-6	CASGLSYEQYF
15	TRBV5-4	CASSQTSANTGELFF
14	TRBV4-1	CASSRGGAETEAFF
16	TRBV10-3	CAISDGVGQAGEKLFF
14	TRBV7-9	CASSLGGVDEKLFF
15	TRBV5-1	CASSETRGNMGEQYF
16	TRBV5-8	CASSLGGQMTNYGYTF
17	TRBV9	CASSVGDPSASTDTQYF
16	TRBV11-1	CASSLGSGGSGETQYF
14	TRBV30	CAWCLGSSYNEQFF
16	TRBV6-5	CASSFQVAGGPREQFF
16	TRBV10-3	CAIPLHGPIKSNEQYF
14	TRBV27	CASSLQGARTEAFF
15	TRBV18	CASSPPGLAGGGQYF
16	TRBV6-6	CASSYSNLWTQETQYF
12	TRBV28	CASSLSGEEQYF
14	TRBV9	CASSAQGSGDTQYF
16	TRBV5-6	CASTQAGTKRTYEQYF
14	TRBV6-6	CASRAGGPPDTQYF
14	TRBV7-9	CASSSRGGTDTQYF
14	TRBV10-3	CAIRPGGADQPQHF
11	TRBV7-9	CASTMGNTIYF
12	TRBV14	CASSQLNYGYTF
14	TRBV5-1	CASSLGSANNEQFF
15	TRBV5-1	CASSFGQGLSTEAFF
11	TRBV5-1	CASSLDWEQYF
17	TRBV4-1	CASSQARTGGGEDTQYF